These 25 T cell receptor beta chains were sequenced from one sample in a study of blood T cell repertoires in COVID-19. Sequencing was performed with immunoSEQ multiplex PCR; in TCRdb, only in-frame clones are kept and a portion is missing. The repertoire holds approximately 230,000 clones, with about 85% as singletons. The source material was peripheral blood. Every receptor here comes from a man between 18 and 29 years old with active or convalescent COVID-19.

CDR3 DNA sequence: TGTGCCAGCAGCCTAGGGGACAGGGCTGGGGAAAAACTGTTTTTT. This sequence encodes CASSLGDRAGEKLFF. The rearrangement uses TRBV3-1 (or the pseudogene TRBV3-2) and TRBJ1-4; TRBD1 matches at 9 bases. V was pared by 4 bases and J by 8 bases, with 8 bases of the junction left unmatched. CDR3 length equals 15 residues. Germline CDR1 and CDR2: LGHDT and YNNKEL (reference sequence).

The chain combines TRBV2 with TRBJ2-7; TRBD2 agrees at 10 bases. Per the germline V gene, CDR1 is SNHLY and CDR2 is FYNNEI. CDR3 length equals 17 residues. The V and J ends lost 3 bases and 5 bases, in that order; junction bases with no gene match: 13. The CDR3 nucleotides read TGTGCCAGCAGTGAGCTGCTAGCGGGAGAGGAGGGTGACGAGCAGTACTTC. Translated: CASSELLAGEEGDEQYF.

CDR3 sequence: CASSPRGQGNTEAFF. CDR3 coding DNA: TGTGCCAGCAGTCCCCGGGGACAGGGGAACACTGAAGCTTTCTTT. The chain links TRBV28 to TRBJ1-1; 9 positions match TRBD1. This CDR3 region has 15 residues. Per germline, CDR1 MDHEN and CDR2 SYDVKM. Trimming removed 5 bases from V and 1 base from J; junction bases left unmatched: 5.

V is TRBV27 and J is TRBJ1-2, with 7 bases matching TRBD1. Germline CDR1 reads MNHEY; CDR2 reads SMNVEV (reference sequence). V dropped 10 bases and J dropped 6; count of bases not matched to a gene: 17. The CDR3 extends over 15 amino acids. The CDR3 is CATMTSKGQSNGYTF. The CDR3 DNA reads TGTGCCACCATGACCTCAAAGGGACAGAGCAATGGCTACACCTTC.

This clone was seen just once. The CDR3 nucleotides are TGTGCCAGCACCCCCCCGGGACAACAAGAGACCCAGTACTTC. It is translated as CASTPPGQQETQYF. The chain employs TRBV6-5 and TRBJ2-5, with a weak D call TRBD1 (6 bases). V lost 7 bases to trimming and J lost 2 bases, with 14 bases between them. In germline, CDR1 is MNHEY, CDR2 SVGAGI. The length of the CDR3 is 14 residues.

V gene TRBV19 combines with J gene TRBJ2-7; D might be TRBD1 (5 bases). CDR3 size: 14 residues. V dropped 3 bases and J dropped 6 bases, with 15 bases sitting between them. The germline gives CDR1 LNHDA, CDR2 SQIVND (reference sequence). DNA for the CDR3: TGTGCCAGTAGTATGGGCAGGGCCCTTGGCGAGCAGTACTTC. This sequence encodes CASSMGRALGEQYF. Supplemented by reference TRBV19 and TRBJ2-7, the full variable domain reads DGGITQSPKYLFRKEGQNVTLSCEQNLNHDAMYWYRQDPGQGLRLIYYSQIVNDFQKGDIAEGYSVSREKKESFPLTVTSAQKNPTAFYLCASSMGRALGEQYFGPGTRLTVT.

The V and J genes are TRBV5-1 and TRBJ2-1, with TRBD2 identical over 15 bases. This CDR3 has 17 residues. V gave up 5 bases and J gave up 4 bases; unmatched junction bases: 7. Germline V CDR1 and CDR2: SGHRS, YFSETQ. CDR3 residues: CASRSGLAGGIYNEQFF. For the CDR3, the DNA is TGCGCCAGCAGATCGGGACTAGCGGGAGGCATTTACAATGAGCAGTTCTTC.

The V and J genes are TRBV5-1 and TRBJ2-2; 8 bases fit TRBD1. Germline CDR1 is SGHRS and CDR2 is YFSETQ. CDR3 length: 15 residues. Trimming at V came to 4 bases and at J to 4 bases, leaving 6 bases not matched to a gene. The CDR3 spells CASSHRTGLTGELFF. The CDR3 nucleotides read TGCGCCAGCAGCCACCGGACAGGGCTCACCGGGGAGCTGTTTTTT.

The rearrangement joins TRBV29-1 to TRBJ1-3; D is unclear. Germline V gene sequence: CDR1 SQVTM, CDR2 ANQGSEA. CDR3 length: 15 residues. V shed 2 bases and J shed 0 bases, with 11 bases lying between them. CDR3 DNA: TGCAGCGTTGAACAGATTTCATACTCTGGAAACACCATATATTTT. Translating it yields CSVEQISYSGNTIYF.

The V gene is TRBV14, the J gene TRBJ2-1; 12 nucleotides line up with TRBD2. V lost 9 bases, J lost 8 bases, and 14 bases stayed unmatched. CDR1 and CDR2 from the germline V gene are SGHDN and FVKESK. The CDR3 extends over 16 amino acids. CDR3 in DNA: TGTGCCAGTAAATTAGGGCTAGCGGGAGGGACCCATGAGCAGTTCTTC. This gives the protein CASKLGLAGGTHEQFF. Combining the CDR3 with reference TRBV14 and TRBJ2-1 gives the whole variable domain EAGVTQFPSHSVIEKGQTVTLRCDPISGHDNLYWYRRVMGKEIKFLLHFVKESKQDESGMPNNRFLAERTGGTYSTLKVQPAELEDSGVYFCASKLGLAGGTHEQFFGPGTRLTVL.

This clone was recorded only once. Germline is not matched at one junction end, which may reflect a read error. The CDR3 bases are TGTGCTAGCAGCTTACGGGAGGGCCGGGAAGAGACCCAGTACTTC. Its protein product is CASSLREGREETQYF. The gene calls are TRBV7-7 and TRBJ2-5; 8 bases agree with TRBD2. Germline CDR1 reads SSHAT; CDR2 reads FNYEAQ (reference sequence). CDR3 length equals 15 residues.

The chain employs TRBV29-1 and TRBJ1-5; D is possibly TRBD1 (6 bases). Trimming removed 4 bases at V and 2 bases at J, with 9 bases between. This CDR3 contains 13 residues. Germline values: CDR1 SQVTM, CDR2 ANQGSEA. CDR3 sequence reads: CSVGNRGNQPQHF. CDR3 sequence (DNA): TGCAGCGTTGGAAACAGGGGCAATCAGCCCCAGCATTTT. The variable domain in full, with the rest retrieved from reference TRBV29-1 and TRBJ1-5, is SAVISQKPSRDICQRGTSLTIQCQVDSQVTMMFWYRQQPGQSLTLIATANQGSEATYESGFVIDKFPISRPNLTFSTLTVSNMSPEDSSIYLCSVGNRGNQPQHFGDGTRLSIL.

The chain uses TRBV5-6 and TRBJ2-7; a possible D gene is TRBD1 (5 bases). The germline V gene has CDR1 SGHDT and CDR2 YYEEEE. There are 15 residues in the CDR3. Trimming removed 2 bases at V and 3 bases at J, with 15 bases between. CDR3 sequence reads: CASSFVVRAGYEQYF. The CDR3 region has the DNA TGTGCCAGCAGCTTCGTGGTCAGGGCCGGCTACGAGCAGTACTTC.

The chain uses TRBV5-4 and TRBJ2-3; 9 positions agree with TRBD1. V dropped 4 bases and J dropped 4; count of bases not matched to a gene: 4. Germline-derived CDR1 and CDR2 are SGHNT and YYREEE (reference sequence). The length of the CDR3 is 14 residues. The CDR3 region is CASSLRTGADTQYF. The CDR3 coding sequence is TGTGCCAGCAGCCTAAGGACAGGGGCAGATACGCAGTATTTT.

The chain couples TRBV6-6 to TRBJ2-5; the D gene is possibly TRBD2 (7 bases). With 4 bases removed from V and 4 bases from J, the gap between germline ends came to 13 bases. Per the germline V gene, CDR1 is MNHNY and CDR2 is SVGAGI (reference sequence). CDR3 length: 14 amino acids. DNA of the CDR3: TGTGCCAGCAGTTTAGAAGGGGGGGGAGAGACCCAGTACTTC. This translates into CASSLEGGGETQYF.

This chain connects TRBV5-1 to TRBJ2-1; TRBD2 matches 14 bases. Germline V gene sequence: CDR1 SGHRS, CDR2 YFSETQ. V lost 4 bases, J lost 0 bases, and 6 bases stayed unmatched. The CDR3 contains 18 residues. The chain's CDR3 is CASSSRTSGRSSYNEQFF. CDR3 nucleotide sequence: TGCGCCAGCAGCAGTCGGACTAGCGGGAGGAGCTCCTACAATGAGCAGTTCTTC. The entire variable domain, with the rest obtained from reference TRBV5-1 and TRBJ2-1, is as follows: KAGVTQTPRYLIKTRGQQVTLSCSPISGHRSVSWYQQTPGQGLQFLFEYFSETQRNKGNFPGRFSGRQFSNSRSEMNVSTLELGDSALYLCASSSRTSGRSSYNEQFFGPGTRLTVL.

This clone was recorded only once. V usage is TRBV27 and J usage is TRBJ1-1; tentatively, D is TRBD1 (5 bases). The germline V gene encodes CDR1 MNHEY and CDR2 SMNVEV (reference sequence). The CDR3 is 14 residues long. The V end lost 3 bases, the J end lost 3 bases, and 11 bases lay between the germline ends. The CDR3 protein is CASSFSGGDTEAFF. In nucleotides, the CDR3 is TGTGCCAGCAGTTTTTCGGGGGGGGACACTGAAGCTTTCTTT.

The rearrangement joins TRBV28 to TRBJ1-5; 11 bases are shared with TRBD1. Germline-derived CDR1 and CDR2 are MDHEN and SYDVKM. This CDR3 is built from 12 residues. V was pared by 8 bases and J by 6 bases, with 0 bases of the junction left unmatched. The CDR3, as DNA: TGTGCCAGCGGGACAGGGGGTCAGCCCCAGCATTTT. This gives the protein CASGTGGQPQHF.

This clone is a singleton in its sample. The V and J genes are TRBV19 and TRBJ2-3; possible D gene TRBD1, 5 bases. The V gene's germline CDR1 is LNHDA and CDR2 SQIVND (reference sequence). Trimming cost V 3 bases and J 2 bases, with 9 bases left between them. The CDR3 covers 14 residues. In nucleotides, the CDR3 is TGTGCCAGTAGTATGAGACAGTACACAGATACGCAGTATTTT. It is translated as CASSMRQYTDTQYF.

V and J are TRBV10-1 and TRBJ1-1; no firm D call. V lost 0 bases and J lost 10, with 12 bases in between. The CDR3 extends over 13 amino acids. Looked up from germline, CDR1 is WNHNN and CDR2 is SYGVQD (reference sequence). CDR3 nucleotides: TGCGCCAGCAGTGAGTCTTTGAGTGGTGTAGCTTTCTTT. Its protein product is CASSESLSGVAFF.

The genes are TRBV19 and TRBJ2-7, with D possibly matching TRBD2 (5 bases). The CDR3 has 14 residues. CDR1 and CDR2 (germline): LNHDA, SQIVND (reference sequence). The V and J ends lost 5 bases and 5 bases respectively, with 16 bases between them. The chain's CDR3 is CASSPARSGNEQYF. Here the CDR3 DNA reads TGTGCCAGTAGTCCCGCCAGAAGCGGAAACGAGCAGTACTTC.

This clone turned up a few times. The V and J genes are TRBV2 and TRBJ1-2; tentative D call: TRBD1 (6 bases). Trimming stripped 8 bases from V and 3 bases from J, with 13 bases between. Germline V gene lookup returns CDR1 SNHLY and CDR2 FYNNEI. The CDR3 runs to 13 residues. Here the CDR3 reads CASQLRGDYGYTF. CDR3 DNA: TGTGCCAGCCAACTCAGGGGCGACTATGGCTACACCTTC.

V is TRBV30 and J is TRBJ1-5; tentatively, D is TRBD1 (6 bases). Deletions cut 3 bases from V and 6 bases from J, with 12 bases between. CDR3 length: 13 amino acids. The germline gives CDR1 GTSNPN, CDR2 SVGIG (reference sequence). The CDR3 nucleotides are TGTGCCTGGAGGTTGTCAGGGGCTCAGCCCCAGCATTTT. Protein sequence: CAWRLSGAQPQHF. Using reference TRBV30 and TRBJ1-5 for the parts outside the CDR3, the full variable domain is SQTIHQWPATLVQPVGSPLSLECTVEGTSNPNLYWYRQAAGRGLQLLFYSVGIGQISSEVPQNLSASRPQDRQFILSSKKLLLSDSGFYLCAWRLSGAQPQHFGDGTRLSIL.

This clone appeared a single time. The chain carries TRBV9 and TRBJ1-1, with TRBD1 as a possible D gene (5 bases). CDR1 and CDR2 (germline): SGDLS, YYNGEE. CDR3 length: 12 residues. V lost 4 bases to trimming and J lost 7 bases, with 11 bases between them. CDR3 nucleotide sequence: TGTGCCAGCAGCCCCATCGGGGGTGAAGCTTTCTTT. It encodes CASSPIGGEAFF.

This chain uses TRBV30 with TRBJ2-5, with 13 nucleotides matching TRBD2. V lost 6 bases to trimming and J lost 5 bases; unmatched junction nucleotides: 3. The CDR3 runs to 13 residues. Looked up from germline, CDR1 is GTSNPN and CDR2 is SVGIG (reference sequence). The CDR3 DNA follows: TGTGCCTGTCCGGGACTAGCGGGGGAGACCCAGTACTTC. The encoded protein is CACPGLAGETQYF.